This TCR beta chain was profiled in a study of blood T cells in healthy people across ages. This clonotype was counted once. Germline V gene sequence: CDR1 DFQATT, CDR2 SNEGSKA (reference sequence). This CDR3 region has 16 residues. The V segment lost 6 bases and the J segment 3 bases; nucleotides outside the gene matches: 9. Using a J-beta primer mix together with a sample-barcoded 5' primer, a second PCR was run for about 6 to 12 cycles. TCRdb fed the 5' RACE reads into MiXCR, producing one record per CDR3 protein. The data show about 780,000 distinct CDR3 sequences, roughly 26% seen once. The data were also submitted as part of a second study, on T cells of mothers and their children.

The chain recombines TRBV20-1 with TRBJ2-1; 12 bases match TRBD2. The receptor comes from a boy aged 10-17 years in good health. The sequenced sample was blood. The CDR3 sequence: CSATRLAGGLYNEQFF. The CDR3 nucleotides are TGCAGTGCCACACGTCTAGCGGGGGGGCTCTACAATGAGCAGTTCTTC.